This is a list of T cell receptor beta chains from one sample in a study of blood T cell repertoires in COVID-19. Clones were sequenced by immunoSEQ multiplex PCR, and TCRdb holds only the in-frame ones, with some missing. The sample has 250,000 to 300,000 clones; about 89% are singletons. Sequencing was done on a sample of peripheral blood. Source of these receptors: an older woman with acute or convalescent COVID-19. CDR3s include the opening cysteine and the closing phenylalanine or tryptophan.

CDR3 protein,V gene
CASSQTGGDTDTQYF,TRBV7-9
CASSPRRGGNQPQHF,TRBV27
CASRLPPGALHSPLHF,TRBV28
CASSLQAPAEQYF,TRBV28
CASSNHWGGRTNTGELFF,TRBV11-2
CASSLQVGTAYEQYF,TRBV19
CASTLVAEDQETQYF,TRBV27
CASSLPWTLGGGRAPYNEQFF,TRBV7-3
CASGSGTSGSLLSLNEQFF,TRBV6-4
CATSDPSLAGGSYEQYF,TRBV24-1
CASSLRHPGRQKLFF,TRBV3-1/TRBV3-2
CASSGTSASNTQYF,TRBV28
CASSSLQGYPYEQYF,TRBV27
CASSVSGTGRYEQYF,TRBV9
CASRVGTGFGYTF,TRBV27
CASSLAFGDSWNYGYTF,TRBV5-4
CASSEGRSGWTGELFF,TRBV6-1
CASSLAVDRGLVGYGYTF,TRBV5-1
CASSLEGVYEQYF,TRBV5-1
CASSKATGNTNTEAFF,TRBV9
CASSRQGEAGQDTQYF,TRBV5-1
CASSPTGTSGEQFF,TRBV6-6
CASRATESYEQYF,TRBV27
CATSDPQGAKNIQYF,TRBV24-1
CASSLGGQVEQYF,TRBV27
CASSPGQGWTEAFF,TRBV11-2
CASSQRQGLRYGYTF,TRBV4-3
CASSVGGTSAYNEQFF,TRBV9
CATSFQVTGELFF,TRBV6-5
CASRRTGDYGYTF,TRBV2
CASSQDGDEQFF,TRBV4-1
CASSDRRDFGELFF,TRBV5-1
CASSADLSSYNEQFF,TRBV28
CASSLIGQVDEKLFF,TRBV7-8
CASSLQGVNNSPLHF,TRBV27
CASSPADRGEQYF,TRBV4-3
CASSLGDSQETQYF,TRBV5-4
CASSLVGTQSSYNSPLHF,TRBV7-8
CASSFGDTVNEQFF,TRBV5-1
CASSPRGIMRGTLGNTEAFF,TRBV9
CASSPTRDGYGYTF,TRBV7-2